Detailed here is one T cell receptor (beta chain). The antigen remains undetermined. The CDR3 spans 15 residues. The V and J ends lost 6 bases and 4 bases, in that order; junction bases with no gene match: 5. Germline V gene sequence: CDR1 SNHLY, CDR2 FYNNEI. The sample comes from a study of shared clonotypes between healthy human individuals. Sequencing was performed with immunoSEQ multiplex PCR; in TCRdb, only in-frame clones are kept and a portion is missing. The data hold approximately 2.5 million clones, with 85% to 95% observed a single time. Study findings and constraints: Unshared clonotypes carried lower generation probabilities than those common to all four donors.

Input material: naive CD4+ T cells sorted from blood. Subset of the sample: CD45RA+ positively selected. This receptor was taken from a young man in good health. The V gene is TRBV2, the J gene TRBJ2-2; 10 positions match TRBD2. CDR3 coding DNA: TGTGCCAGCAGGCCCACTAGCGGGGTCACCGGGGAGCTGTTTTTT. The encoded protein is CASRPTSGVTGELFF.